Below, one T cell receptor beta chain is given with its context. Its antigen remains unknown. Specified treatment: some 20 received Ad26.COV2.S at low or high dose, single or two shots; roughly 5 received placebo; per-sample allocation not given. Repertoires come from day 63 after the first vaccine or placebo injection. The data were taken from a study of Ad26.COV2.S vaccination and SARS-CoV-2 variants. Study-level information: The vaccine Ad26.COV2.S was put into the muscle once, or twice with 56 days between. General observations from the study: Greater spike-specific TCR breadth was seen in vaccine recipients than in placebo recipients. Vaccine and placebo groups showed comparable non-spike TCR breadth.

From germline, CDR1 is MNHEY and CDR2 SVGAGI. V was shortened by 0 bases and J by 0 bases, with 9 bases between the two germline ends. The CDR3 loop spans 16 amino acids. TCRdb's copy holds only in-frame clones and misses some; the assay was immunoSEQ multiplex PCR. The sample lists about half a million clones, 89% occurring once. The specimen comprised peripheral blood, sampled in a trial of Ad26.COV2.S vaccine versus placebo. This chain uses TRBV6-5 with TRBJ1-3; D remains unclear. The receptor's source is a person between 18 and 65 years old who received the Ad26.COV2.S COVID-19 vaccine or a placebo. The CDR3 bases are TGTGCCAGCAGTTACTCGAGACGGTCCTCTGGAAACACCATATATTTT. It encodes CASSYSRRSSGNTIYF.